The 11 T cell receptor beta chains given below trace back to one sample, sequenced in a study of T cell responses to AZD1222 COVID-19 vaccine. Profiling relied on immunoSEQ multiplex PCR, and the TCRdb table lists in-frame clones only, not all of them. The repertoire consists of 200,000 or so clones, with about nine tenths occurring once and the leading ten covering around 5.8%. The sequences come from peripheral blood, collected on day 0 of AZD1222 vaccination. All receptors derive from an adult in good health.

V is TRBV6-2 or TRBV6-3 and J is TRBJ2-7, with TRBD2 matching 7 bases. Germline V lookup: CDR1 MNHEY, CDR2 SVGEGT. The CDR3 length is 15 residues. V lost 5 bases and J lost 5; bases outside the gene matches: 12. CDR3 loop: CASSPSDGSGNEQYF. CDR3 nucleotides: TGTGCCAGCAGTCCCTCTGACGGGAGCGGGAACGAGCAGTACTTC.

V is TRBV4-1 and J is TRBJ2-1; 7 bases fit TRBD2. With V trimmed by 5 bases and J by 7 bases, 17 bases remained unmatched. The germline V gene has CDR1 MGHRA and CDR2 YSYEKL. There are 17 residues in the CDR3. The CDR3 is CASSTSSGSGRSNEQFF. The CDR3 coding sequence is TGCGCCAGCAGCACATCTTCAGGGTCCGGGAGGAGTAATGAGCAGTTCTTC.

V and J are TRBV27 and TRBJ1-1, with 9 bases lining up with TRBD1. Germline CDR1 reads MNHEY; CDR2 reads SMNVEV (reference sequence). This CDR3 has 15 amino acids. The V and J ends lost 5 bases and 11 bases, in that order; junction bases with no gene match: 15. CDR3 nucleotide sequence: TGTGCCAGCAGTCAGATGGGGACAGGGCTTAGCAGGGCTTTCTTT. As protein: CASSQMGTGLSRAFF.

The chain has TRBV5-1 and TRBJ2-1, with a weak D call TRBD1 (5 bases). Trimming took off 0 bases at V and 4 bases at J, with 11 bases between the two ends. Per the germline V gene, CDR1 is SGHRS and CDR2 is YFSETQ. The CDR3 is 15 amino acids. The CDR3 nucleotides are TGCGCCAGCAGCTTGGCCTGGGGCCTATACAATGAGCAGTTCTTC. Amino acids: CASSLAWGLYNEQFF. The full variable domain, rest sourced from reference TRBV5-1 and TRBJ2-1, is KAGVTQTPRYLIKTRGQQVTLSCSPISGHRSVSWYQQTPGQGLQFLFEYFSETQRNKGNFPGRFSGRQFSNSRSEMNVSTLELGDSALYLCASSLAWGLYNEQFFGPGTRLTVL.

The J gene is TRBJ1-5, the V gene TRBV3-1 (or the pseudogene TRBV3-2); D is ambiguous. Germline values: CDR1 LGHDT, CDR2 YNNKEL (reference sequence). The CDR3 contains 14 residues. Trimming stripped 0 bases from V and 8 bases from J, with 11 bases between. The CDR3 reads CASSQEAGLKPQHF. In DNA form, the CDR3 reads TGTGCCAGCAGCCAAGAGGCGGGGTTGAAGCCCCAGCATTTT.

This clone was observed a handful of times. This chain links TRBV28 with TRBJ1-4; the D is unclear. In germline, CDR1 is MDHEN, CDR2 SYDVKM. V lost 7 bases, J lost 6 bases, and 12 bases lay in between. This CDR3 contains 13 residues. CDR3 residues: CASKISPHEKLFF. The DNA for the CDR3 is TGTGCCAGCAAGATATCCCCCCATGAAAAACTGTTTTTT.

The chain carries TRBV18 and TRBJ1-1; 7 positions match TRBD1. J was trimmed by 3 bases and V by 5 bases; bases with no gene match: 12. The CDR3 sequence is 16 residues long. Germline V gene lookup returns CDR1 KGHSH and CDR2 LQKENI. The CDR3 DNA follows: TGTGCCAGCTCATCTGACCAGGGGGTATCGGACACTGAAGCTTTCTTT. As protein: CASSSDQGVSDTEAFF.

The genes are TRBV18 and TRBJ2-7; 12 nucleotides agree with TRBD1. V dropped 1 base and J dropped 4; count of bases not matched to a gene: 5. The germline V gene encodes CDR1 KGHSH and CDR2 LQKENI. CDR3 length equals 16 residues. CDR3 region: CASSPLEGQGAYEQYF. CDR3 nucleotide sequence: TGTGCCAGCTCACCACTCGAGGGACAGGGGGCGTACGAGCAGTACTTC.

The CDR3 nucleotides are TGTGCCACCAGTGACAGGGTGGCAGAGGGCTACACCTTC. It translates to CATSDRVAEGYTF. The V gene is TRBV24-1, the J gene TRBJ1-2, with a tentative D call TRBD1 (5 bases). The germline V gene has CDR1 KGHDR and CDR2 SFDVKD. The CDR3 totals 13 residues. V lost 4 bases, J lost 8 bases, and 13 bases lay in between.

This rearrangement joins TRBV11-3 to TRBJ2-2, with 13 bases aligning to TRBD2. V trimming: 1 base; J trimming: 4 bases; junction bases outside the gene matches: 3. The length of the CDR3 is 17 residues. Germline lookup yields CDR1 SGHNT and CDR2 YENEEA. This CDR3 reads CASSLGLAGGATGELFF. CDR3 in DNA: TGTGCCAGCAGCTTAGGACTAGCGGGAGGTGCCACCGGGGAGCTGTTTTTT.

In this sample, this clone turned up a few times. This chain uses TRBV10-3 with TRBJ2-7; D is unclear. From germline, CDR1 is ENHRY and CDR2 SYGVKD. The length of the CDR3 is 11 residues. V shed 6 bases and J shed 5 bases, with 8 bases lying between them. This CDR3 reads CAIRTSHEQYF. CDR3 nucleotides: TGTGCCATCAGGACAAGTCACGAGCAGTACTTC.